This T cell receptor (beta chain) emerged from a study of blood T cell repertoires in COVID-19. Sequencing was performed with immunoSEQ multiplex PCR; in TCRdb, only in-frame clones are kept and a portion is missing. The repertoire holds 90,000 to 100,000 clones, with roughly nine tenths as singletons. This CDR3 has 16 amino acids. In germline, CDR1 is SGHRS, CDR2 YFSETQ. V dropped 1 base and J dropped 9; count of bases not matched to a gene: 9. V and J are TRBV5-1 and TRBJ2-1; 11 bases line up with TRBD1. This TCR derives from a man between 65 and 85 years old with acute or convalescent COVID-19. The sequencing sample was made of peripheral blood. The CDR3: CASSLRGQGVVGEQFF. The DNA for the CDR3 is TGCGCCAGCAGCTTGCGGGGACAGGGGGTTGTGGGTGAGCAGTTCTTC.